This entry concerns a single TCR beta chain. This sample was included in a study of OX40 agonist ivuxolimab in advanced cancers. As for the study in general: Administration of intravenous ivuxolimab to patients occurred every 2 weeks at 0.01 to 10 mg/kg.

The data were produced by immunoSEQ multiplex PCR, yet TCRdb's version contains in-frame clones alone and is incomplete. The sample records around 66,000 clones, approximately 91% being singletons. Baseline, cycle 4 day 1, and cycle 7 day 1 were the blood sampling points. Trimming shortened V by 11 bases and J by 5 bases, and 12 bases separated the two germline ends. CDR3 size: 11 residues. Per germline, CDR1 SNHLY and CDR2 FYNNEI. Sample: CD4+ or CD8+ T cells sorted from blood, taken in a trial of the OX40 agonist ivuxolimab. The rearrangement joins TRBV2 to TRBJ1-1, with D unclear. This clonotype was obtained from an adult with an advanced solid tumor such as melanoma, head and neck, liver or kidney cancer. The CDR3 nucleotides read TGTGCCGCATCCAGAAAGACTGAAGCTTTCTTT. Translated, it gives CAASRKTEAFF.